The 5 T cell receptor beta chains given below trace back to one sample, sequenced in a study of cytomegalovirus exposure and HLA in healthy donors. The repertoire was sequenced with immunoSEQ multiplex PCR; TCRdb's copy has only in-frame clones and lacks some. The sample holds roughly 350,000 clones; 70% to 90% are singletons and the top ten take around 0.84%. Material for sequencing was PBMCs. These receptor sequences come from a woman aged 18 to 35 in good health and CMV-seronegative.

This clone was found once. V usage is TRBV2 and J usage is TRBJ2-5; no definite D call. CDR1 is SNHLY, CDR2 FYNNEI, per germline. The CDR3 consists of 15 residues. Trimming took 4 bases from V and 4 from J, leaving 16 bases between them. In DNA form, the CDR3 reads TGTGCCAGCAGTGCTTCACTATACCCCGGAGAGACCCAGTACTTC. It is translated as CASSASLYPGETQYF.

The rearrangement links TRBV6-5 to TRBJ2-5; TRBD2 matches 12 bases. V dropped 6 bases and J dropped 4; count of bases not matched to a gene: 6. CDR3 size: 15 residues. From germline, CDR1 is MNHEY and CDR2 SVGAGI. The CDR3 is CASRKTSGGRETQYF. CDR3 nucleotide sequence: TGTGCCAGCAGGAAAACTAGCGGGGGGCGAGAGACCCAGTACTTC.

J is TRBJ2-2 and V is TRBV15, with TRBD2 as a possible D gene (6 bases). This CDR3 contains 13 residues. Trimming left V 5 bases short and J 5 bases short, with 9 bases between. Germline V lookup: CDR1 LNHNV, CDR2 YYDKDF (reference sequence). CDR3: CATSPGGTGELFF. DNA for the CDR3: TGTGCCACCAGCCCCGGGGGTACCGGGGAGCTGTTTTTT.

The chain couples TRBV2 to TRBJ2-7; maybe TRBD2 (6 bases). V was cut by 6 bases and J by 4 bases, with 16 bases left in between. The CDR3 is made up of 14 amino acids. CDR1 and CDR2 (germline): SNHLY, FYNNEI. The DNA for the CDR3 is TGTGCCAGCAGGGAATCGGGGGTACAATACGAGCAGTACTTC. Translating it yields CASRESGVQYEQYF. The complete variable domain, with remaining parts taken from reference TRBV2 and TRBJ2-7, reads EPEVTQTPSHQVTQMGQEVILRCVPISNHLYFYWYRQILGQKVEFLVSFYNNEISEKSEIFDDQFSVERPDGSNFTLKIRSTKLEDSAMYFCASRESGVQYEQYFGPGTRLTVT.

The sample holds a few counts of this clone. This sequence joins TRBV2 and TRBJ2-7; D ambiguous. CDR1 and CDR2 (germline): SNHLY, FYNNEI. The V end was cut by 5 bases, the J end by 5 bases, with 16 bases between. This CDR3 region has 14 residues. CDR3 residues: CASSSNGRSHEQYF. In DNA, the CDR3 is TGTGCCAGCAGTTCCAATGGTAGAAGTCACGAGCAGTACTTC.